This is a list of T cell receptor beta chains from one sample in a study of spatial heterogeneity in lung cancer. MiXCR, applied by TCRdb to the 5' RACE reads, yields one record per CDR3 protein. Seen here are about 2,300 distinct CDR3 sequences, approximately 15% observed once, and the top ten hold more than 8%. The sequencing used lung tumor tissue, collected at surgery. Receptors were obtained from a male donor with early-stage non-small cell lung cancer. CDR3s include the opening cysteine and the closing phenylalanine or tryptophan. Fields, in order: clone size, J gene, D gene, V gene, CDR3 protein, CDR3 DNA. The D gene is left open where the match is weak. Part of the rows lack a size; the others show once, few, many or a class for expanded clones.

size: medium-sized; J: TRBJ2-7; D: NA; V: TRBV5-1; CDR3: CASSGDIYEQYF; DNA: TGCGCCAGCAGCGGAGACATCTACGAGCAGTACTTC
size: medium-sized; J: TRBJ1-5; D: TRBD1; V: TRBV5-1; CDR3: CASSPMTGWGQPQHF; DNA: TGCGCCAGCAGCCCGATGACAGGGTGGGGACAGCCCCAGCATTTT
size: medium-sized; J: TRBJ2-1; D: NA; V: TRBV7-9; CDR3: CASSLNNNEQFF; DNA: TGTGCCAGCAGCCTTAATAACAATGAGCAGTTCTTC
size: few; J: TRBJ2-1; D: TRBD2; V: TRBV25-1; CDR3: CASSDPGGGDNEQFF; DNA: TGTGCCAGCAGTGACCCGGGCGGGGGTGACAATGAGCAGTTCTTC
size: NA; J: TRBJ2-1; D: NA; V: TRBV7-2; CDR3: CASSSRGAFYNEQFF; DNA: TGTGCCAGCAGCTCTAGGGGGGCCTTCTACAATGAGCAGTTCTTC
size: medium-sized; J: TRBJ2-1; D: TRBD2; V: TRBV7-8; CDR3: CASSPRLAGAIEGEQFF; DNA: TGTGCCAGCAGCCCTAGACTAGCGGGGGCGATAGAGGGTGAGCAGTTCTTC
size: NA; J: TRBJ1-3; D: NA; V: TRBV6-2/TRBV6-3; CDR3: CASTIRRLIGNTIYF; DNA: TGTGCCAGCACCATCCGTCGGCTAATTGGAAACACCATATATTTT
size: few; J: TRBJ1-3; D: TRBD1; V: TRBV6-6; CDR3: CASSPADAGQTF; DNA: TGTGCCAGCAGTCCGGCGGATGCGGGACAGACATTT
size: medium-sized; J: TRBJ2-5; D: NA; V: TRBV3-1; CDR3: CASSPPGVQTQYF; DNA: TGTGCCAGCAGCCCCCCAGGGGTCCAGACCCAGTACTTC
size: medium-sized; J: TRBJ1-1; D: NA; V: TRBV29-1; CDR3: CSVASGSPRDTEAFF; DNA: TGCAGCGTTGCGAGCGGGAGTCCTAGGGACACTGAAGCTTTCTTT
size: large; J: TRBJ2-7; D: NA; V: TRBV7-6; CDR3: CASSLGPNYEQYF; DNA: TGTGCCAGCAGCTTAGGCCCCAACTACGAGCAGTACTTC
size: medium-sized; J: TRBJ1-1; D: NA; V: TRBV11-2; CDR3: CASSPAWADNTEAFF; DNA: TGTGCCAGCAGCCCAGCTTGGGCGGATAACACTGAAGCTTTCTTT
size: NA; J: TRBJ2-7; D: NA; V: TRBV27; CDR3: CASSFRGLGLEQYF; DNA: TGTGCCAGCAGTTTCAGGGGACTGGGCCTCGAGCAGTACTTC
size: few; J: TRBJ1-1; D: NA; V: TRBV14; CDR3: CASSQDRGGEAFF; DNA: TGTGCCAGCAGCCAAGACAGAGGTGGTGAAGCTTTCTTT
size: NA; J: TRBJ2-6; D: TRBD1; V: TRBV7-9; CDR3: CASSSTPGTGSGANVLTF; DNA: TGTGCCAGCAGTTCCACTCCCGGGACAGGGTCTGGGGCCAACGTCCTGACTTTC
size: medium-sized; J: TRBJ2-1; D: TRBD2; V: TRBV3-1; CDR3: CASSQDRFSGGFYNEQFF; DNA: TGTGCCAGCAGCCAAGATCGATTTAGCGGGGGGTTTTACAATGAGCAGTTCTTC
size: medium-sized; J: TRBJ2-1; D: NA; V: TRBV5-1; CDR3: CASSSRWNEDEQFF; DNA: TGCGCCAGCAGCTCCCGGTGGAATGAAGATGAGCAGTTCTTC
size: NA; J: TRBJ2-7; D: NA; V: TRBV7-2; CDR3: CASSSAGQGKYEQYF; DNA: TGTGCCAGCAGCTCAGCTGGTCAGGGAAAGTACGAGCAGTACTTC
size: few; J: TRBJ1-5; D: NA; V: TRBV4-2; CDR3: CASSQDPGTSPHF; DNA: TGTGCCAGCAGCCAAGATCCCGGGACCTCGCCACATTTT
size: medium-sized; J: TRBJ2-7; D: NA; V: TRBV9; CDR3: CASSPWTDSYEQYF; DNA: TGTGCCAGCAGCCCCTGGACAGATTCCTACGAGCAGTACTTC
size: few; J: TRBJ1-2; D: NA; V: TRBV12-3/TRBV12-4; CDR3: CASSLYREGGYTF; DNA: TGTGCCAGCAGTTTATACAGGGAGGGCGGCTACACCTTC
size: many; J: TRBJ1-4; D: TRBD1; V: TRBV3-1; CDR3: CASSLPTGGGEKLFF; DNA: TGTGCCAGCAGCCTCCCGACAGGGGGGGGGGAAAAACTGTTTTTT
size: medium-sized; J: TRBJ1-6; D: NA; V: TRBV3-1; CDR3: CASSQPWDNSPLHF; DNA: TGTGCCAGCAGCCAGCCATGGGATAATTCACCCCTCCACTTT
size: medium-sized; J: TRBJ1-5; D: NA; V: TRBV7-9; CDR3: CASSPWGGRDQPQHF; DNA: TGTGCCAGCAGCCCGTGGGGGGGGCGCGATCAGCCCCAGCATTTT
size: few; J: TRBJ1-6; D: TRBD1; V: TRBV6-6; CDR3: CASTTGTGSSYNSPLHF; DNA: TGTGCCAGCACAACCGGGACAGGGAGCTCCTATAATTCACCCCTCCACTTT
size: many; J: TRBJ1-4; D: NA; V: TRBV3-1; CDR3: CASSPLQEYNEKLFF; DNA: TGTGCCAGCAGCCCTCTGCAGGAATATAATGAAAAACTGTTTTTT
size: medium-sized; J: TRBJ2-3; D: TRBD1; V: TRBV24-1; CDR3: CATSDLSTGGSTDTQYF; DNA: TGTGCCACCAGTGATTTATCCACAGGGGGAAGCACAGATACGCAGTATTTT
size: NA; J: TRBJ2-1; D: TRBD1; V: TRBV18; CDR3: CASSPPGQGVYNEQFF; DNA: TGTGCCAGCTCACCCCCTGGACAGGGGGTTTACAATGAGCAGTTCTTC
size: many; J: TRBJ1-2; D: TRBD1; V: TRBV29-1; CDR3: CSANTGTGIYGYTF; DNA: TGCAGCGCCAATACCGGGACAGGGATCTATGGCTACACCTTC
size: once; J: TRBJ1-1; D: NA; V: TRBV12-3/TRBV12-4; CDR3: CASRRSGGRMNTEAFF; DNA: TGTGCCAGCAGACGATCGGGGGGACGGATGAACACTGAAGCTTTCTTT
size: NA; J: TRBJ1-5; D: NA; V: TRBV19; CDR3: CASSDLEYQPQHF; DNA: TGTGCCAGTAGCGACCTGGAATACCAGCCCCAGCATTTT
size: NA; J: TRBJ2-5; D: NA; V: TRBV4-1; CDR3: CASSQDPGIVTQYF; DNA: TGCGCCAGCAGCCAAGATCCAGGGATTGTGACCCAGTACTTC
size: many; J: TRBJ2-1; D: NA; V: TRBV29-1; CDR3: CSVGRRDDNEQFF; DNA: TGCAGCGTTGGACGGAGAGACGACAATGAGCAGTTCTTC
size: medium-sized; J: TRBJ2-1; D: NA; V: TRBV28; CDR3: CASSFDVYNEQFF; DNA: TGTGCCAGCAGTTTTGACGTTTACAATGAGCAGTTCTTC
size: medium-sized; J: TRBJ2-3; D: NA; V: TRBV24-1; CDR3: CATSEGGSSQYF; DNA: TGTGCCACCAGTGAGGGGGGCAGCTCGCAGTATTTT
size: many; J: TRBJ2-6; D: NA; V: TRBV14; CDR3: CASSLTGEDGANVLTF; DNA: TGTGCCAGCAGCCTAACGGGTGAGGATGGGGCCAACGTCCTGACTTTC
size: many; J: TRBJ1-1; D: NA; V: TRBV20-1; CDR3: CSAWGEPGNTEAFF; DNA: TGCAGTGCTTGGGGGGAACCTGGGAACACTGAAGCTTTCTTT
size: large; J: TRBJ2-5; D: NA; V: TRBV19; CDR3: CASSIGNKETQYF; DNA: TGTGCCAGTAGTATCGGGAATAAAGAGACCCAGTACTTC
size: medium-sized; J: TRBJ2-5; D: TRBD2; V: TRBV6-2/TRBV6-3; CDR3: CASRIAGGDQETQYF; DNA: TGTGCCAGCAGAATAGCGGGGGGGGACCAAGAGACCCAGTACTTC
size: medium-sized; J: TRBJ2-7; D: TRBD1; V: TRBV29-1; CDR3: CSARNRDRASEQYF; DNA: TGCAGCGCCCGTAACCGGGACAGGGCCTCCGAGCAGTACTTC
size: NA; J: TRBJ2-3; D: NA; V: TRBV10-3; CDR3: CAISGRAGSTSTDTQYF; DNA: TGTGCCATCAGTGGACGCGCCGGTTCTACTAGCACAGATACGCAGTATTTT
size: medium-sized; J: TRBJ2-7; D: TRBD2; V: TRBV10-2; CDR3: CASKRTSGSYEQYF; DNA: TGCGCCAGCAAGAGGACTAGCGGATCCTACGAGCAGTACTTC
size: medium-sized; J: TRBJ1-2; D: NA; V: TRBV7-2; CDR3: CASSLNGRGYGYTF; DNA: TGTGCCAGCAGCTTAAATGGGCGCGGCTATGGCTACACCTTC
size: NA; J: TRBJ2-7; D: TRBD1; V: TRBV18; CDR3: CASSPPGTAQTYEQYF; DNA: TGTGCCAGCTCACCACCGGGGACAGCCCAGACCTACGAGCAGTACTTC
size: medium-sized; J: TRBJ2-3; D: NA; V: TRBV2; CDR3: CANRGGSDTQYF; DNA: TGTGCCAACAGGGGAGGATCAGATACGCAGTATTTT